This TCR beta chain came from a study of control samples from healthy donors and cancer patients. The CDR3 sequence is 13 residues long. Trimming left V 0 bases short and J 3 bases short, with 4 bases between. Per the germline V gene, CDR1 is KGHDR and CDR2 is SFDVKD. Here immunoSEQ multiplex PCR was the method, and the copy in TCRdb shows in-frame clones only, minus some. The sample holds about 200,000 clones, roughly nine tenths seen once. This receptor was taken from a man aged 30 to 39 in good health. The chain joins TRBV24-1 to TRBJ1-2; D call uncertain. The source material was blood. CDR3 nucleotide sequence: TGTGCCACCAGTGATTTGCAGGACTATGGCTACACCTTC. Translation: CATSDLQDYGYTF.